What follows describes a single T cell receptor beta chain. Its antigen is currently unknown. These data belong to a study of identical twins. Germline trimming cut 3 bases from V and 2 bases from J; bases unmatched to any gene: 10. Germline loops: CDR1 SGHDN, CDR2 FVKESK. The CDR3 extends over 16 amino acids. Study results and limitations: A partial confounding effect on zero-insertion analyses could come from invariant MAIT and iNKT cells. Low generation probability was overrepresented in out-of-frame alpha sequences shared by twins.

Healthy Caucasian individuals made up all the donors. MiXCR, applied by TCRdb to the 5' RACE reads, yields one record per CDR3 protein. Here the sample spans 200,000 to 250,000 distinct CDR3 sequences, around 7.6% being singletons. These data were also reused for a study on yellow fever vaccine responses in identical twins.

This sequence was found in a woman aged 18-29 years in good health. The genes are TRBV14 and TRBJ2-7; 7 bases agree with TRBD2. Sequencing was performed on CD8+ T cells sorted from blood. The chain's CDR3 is CASSQAGRGPTYEQYV. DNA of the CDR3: TGTGCCAGCAGCCAGGCGGGGAGGGGACCAACCTACGAGCAGTACGTC.